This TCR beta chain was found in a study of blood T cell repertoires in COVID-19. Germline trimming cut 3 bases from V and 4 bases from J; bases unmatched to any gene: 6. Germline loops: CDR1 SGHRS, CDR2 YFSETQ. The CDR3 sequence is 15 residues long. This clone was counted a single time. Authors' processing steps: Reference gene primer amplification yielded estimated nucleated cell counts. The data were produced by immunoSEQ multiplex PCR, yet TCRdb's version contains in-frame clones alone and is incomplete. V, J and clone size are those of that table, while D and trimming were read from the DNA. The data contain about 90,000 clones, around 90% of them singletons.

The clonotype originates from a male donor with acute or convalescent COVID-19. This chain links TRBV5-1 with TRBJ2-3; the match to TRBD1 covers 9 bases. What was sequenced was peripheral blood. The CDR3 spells CASSSWDREADTQYF. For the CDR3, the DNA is TGCGCCAGCAGCTCGTGGGACAGGGAAGCAGATACGCAGTATTTT.